Given below is one T cell receptor (beta chain) in context. The antigen remains unidentified. Trimming removed 2 bases at V and 2 bases at J, with 11 bases between. The CDR3 covers 15 residues. Germline values: CDR1 SGHTA, CDR2 FQGNSA. The data stem from a study of cytomegalovirus exposure and HLA in healthy donors. The study, taken as a whole, reports: Some public TCRs appeared in many individuals, while most sequences were rare.

PCR primers comprised 60 Vbeta and 13 Jbeta primers. Here immunoSEQ multiplex PCR was the method, and the copy in TCRdb shows in-frame clones only, minus some. The profile covers about 130,000 clones, with roughly 84% appearing a single time and approximately 2.6% taken by the ten largest. The chain uses TRBV7-2 and TRBJ2-3; D is uncertain. This receptor was identified in a man aged 50 or older in good health and CMV-seronegative. Material for sequencing was PBMCs. CDR3 sequence: CASSLSPRFTDTQYF. The DNA of the CDR3 is TGTGCCAGCAGCTTATCCCCTAGATTCACAGATACGCAGTATTTT.